The sequence of this TCR beta chain was determined in a study of PD-L1 blockade in urothelial cancer. The V end lost 4 bases, the J end lost 1 base, and 15 bases lay between the germline ends. CDR3 size: 16 residues. Looked up from germline, CDR1 is SGHRS and CDR2 is YFSETQ. Measured with immunoSEQ multiplex PCR; TCRdb has only the in-frame clones, and not every one. The data contain about 80,000 clones, about 90% of them singletons. The origin of this receptor is a woman aged 65 to 85 with urothelial cancer. This chain connects TRBV5-1 to TRBJ1-5; D is unresolved. The sequencing used PBMCs, collected around atezolizumab (anti-PD-L1) treatment. In DNA, the CDR3 is TGCGCCAGCAGCACGAACGGGGATTCGAGCAATCAGCCCCAGCATTTT. This translates into CASSTNGDSSNQPQHF.